These 9 T cell receptor beta chains originate from one sample sequenced in a study of T cell responses to AZD1222 COVID-19 vaccine (dated by TCRdb to the early 2020s). Receptors were amplified or captured by the immunoSEQ multiplex PCR assay. The source is immuneACCESS, and TCRdb retained only in-frame sequences with V and J called. Part of the clones is not carried over; for the studies checked, unresolved V genes explain less than half of this, and the remainder is unexplained. The sample table contains about 44,000 clones; only one count was recorded for over 70% of them. The leading ten clones occupy 3.5% to 5% of the sample. What the time point label conveys for this sample: baseline before first vaccination. This specimen was peripheral blood, taken on day 0 of AZD1222 vaccination. Every receptor here comes from an adult in good health.

The chain uses TRBV29-1 and TRBJ1-1, with D perhaps TRBD1 (6 bases). This CDR3 has 14 residues. Deletions cut 7 bases from V and 4 bases from J, with 19 bases between. The germline V gene has CDR1 SQVTM and CDR2 ANQGSEA. The CDR3 bases are TGCAGCGGATGGGGTGGGGTAGGGGGCACTGAAGCTTTCTTT. Its translation: CSGWGGVGGTEAFF.

This clone has a handful of counts. The chain links TRBV11-3 to TRBJ1-3; TRBD1 matches at 7 bases. CDR1 is SGHNT and CDR2 is YENEEA in the germline V gene. With 5 bases clipped from V and 1 base from J, the junction kept 5 bases outside the gene matches. The CDR3 has 15 residues. The chain's CDR3 is CASSPRTGSGNTIYF. DNA of the CDR3: TGTGCCAGCAGCCCCCGGACAGGATCTGGAAACACCATATATTTT.

This clone was recorded a few times. The chain employs TRBV6-1 and TRBJ1-6, with a possible D match to TRBD1 (6 bases). Germline V gives CDR1 MNHNS, CDR2 SASEGT. The CDR3 has 15 residues. V gave up 0 bases and J gave up 7 bases, with 10 bases separating them. As DNA, the CDR3 is TGTGCCAGCAGTGAAGCCGGGGGGGCAAATTCACCCCTCCACTTT. Translating gives CASSEAGGANSPLHF.

This clone was counted only a few times. The chain has TRBV23-1 and TRBJ1-5, with TRBD1 matching over 8 bases. TRBV23-1 has ORF status, its function being uncertain. J lost 0 bases, V lost 1 base, and 11 bases had no gene match. The CDR3 has 19 residues. CDR3 in DNA: TGCGCCAGCAGTCAATTAGGGACAGGCGACAGTTATAGCAATCAGCCCCAGCATTTT. It is translated as CASSQLGTGDSYSNQPQHF.

This chain joins TRBV27 and TRBJ2-7; possible D gene TRBD1, 6 bases. With 6 bases removed from V and 5 bases from J, the gap between germline ends came to 17 bases. Germline CDR1 is MNHEY and CDR2 is SMNVEV (reference sequence). CDR3 size: 14 residues. The CDR3 is CASSPQGPFHEQYF. The CDR3 coding sequence is TGTGCCAGCAGCCCACAGGGCCCCTTTCACGAGCAGTACTTC.

In this sample, this clone turned up once. V is TRBV18 and J is TRBJ1-2; TRBD1 matches 7 bases. Per germline, CDR1 KGHSH and CDR2 LQKENI. The CDR3 runs 15 residues. V lost 3 bases to trimming and J lost 7 bases; unmatched junction nucleotides: 11. The CDR3 bases are TGTGCCAGCTCACCGACACAGGGGAGGTCCGGTGGCTACACCTTC. This translates into CASSPTQGRSGGYTF.

The V call is TRBV10-3, the J call TRBJ2-1, with 7 bases aligning to TRBD1. Germline trimming cut 6 bases from V and 6 bases from J; bases unmatched to any gene: 2. Germline V gene data show CDR1 as ENHRY and CDR2 as SYGVKD. The CDR3 loop spans 12 amino acids. CDR3 protein: CAIRAGGNEQFF. CDR3 in DNA: TGTGCCATCAGGGCAGGGGGCAATGAGCAGTTCTTC.

The chain carries TRBV28 and TRBJ2-2, with D maybe TRBD1 (6 bases). The CDR3 has 14 residues. V shed 1 base and J shed 5 bases, with 8 bases lying between them. Germline lookup yields CDR1 MDHEN and CDR2 SYDVKM. CDR3 DNA sequence: TGTGCCAGCAGTTTATACAGGGCGACCGGGGAGCTGTTTTTT. This gives the protein CASSLYRATGELFF.

This chain uses TRBV3-1 (or the pseudogene TRBV3-2) with TRBJ1-2; 7 bases fit TRBD1. There are 14 residues in the CDR3. The trim removed 3 bases at V and 11 bases at J, leaving 12 bases unmatched. CDR1 is LGHDT and CDR2 is YNNKEL in the germline V gene (reference sequence). CDR3 amino acids: CASSQGSGQKGYTF. As DNA, the CDR3 is TGTGCCAGCAGCCAGGGATCGGGACAGAAAGGGTACACCTTC.